Reported below is one TCR beta chain. Its target is not known. These data originate in a study of cytomegalovirus exposure and HLA in healthy donors. Overall study context: The 95 to 150 validation repertoires, a later analysis reported, used the same platform as the 666 first-cohort repertoires. General study results and limits: Altogether, some 160 TCR beta chains were recorded as cytomegalovirus-associated. In the 120 or so validation repertoires, about 95% of cluster scores exceeded 0, per a later analysis. Reports indicated that the classifier achieved high specificity and sensitivity in diagnosing cytomegalovirus status.

The CDR3 sequence is 15 residues long. Germline loops: CDR1 SGHTA, CDR2 FQGTGA. V lost 4 bases and J lost 3; bases outside the gene matches: 6. Generated by immunoSEQ multiplex PCR, the TCRdb table keeps only in-frame clones and is missing some. Here the sample spans about 82,000 clones, 90% to 95% being singletons. V and J are TRBV7-3 and TRBJ2-1, with 7 positions matching TRBD1. Specimen: PBMCs. The receptor's source is a man between 18 and 29 years old in good health and CMV-seronegative. This chain's CDR3 is CASSSPGQIYNEQFF. The CDR3 bases are TGTGCCAGCAGCTCCCCGGGACAGATCTACAATGAGCAGTTCTTC.